The sequence of this T cell receptor (beta chain) was determined in a study of blood T cell repertoires in COVID-19. V was cut by 5 bases and J by 9 bases, with 8 bases left in between. CDR1 and CDR2 from the germline V gene are LNHDA and SQIVND (reference sequence). CDR3 size: 11 residues. Profiling relied on immunoSEQ multiplex PCR, and the TCRdb table lists in-frame clones only, not all of them. The repertoire includes more than 200,000 clones, around four fifths of them detected once, and roughly 8.8% sits in the top ten. The chain carries TRBV19 and TRBJ2-1; possibly TRBD2 for D (5 bases). This TCR was recovered from a man aged 35-49 years with active or convalescent COVID-19. Sequencing was performed on peripheral blood. CDR3 bases: TGTGCCAGTAGTGCGGGCGTTGAGCAGTTCTTC. Amino acid sequence: CASSAGVEQFF.